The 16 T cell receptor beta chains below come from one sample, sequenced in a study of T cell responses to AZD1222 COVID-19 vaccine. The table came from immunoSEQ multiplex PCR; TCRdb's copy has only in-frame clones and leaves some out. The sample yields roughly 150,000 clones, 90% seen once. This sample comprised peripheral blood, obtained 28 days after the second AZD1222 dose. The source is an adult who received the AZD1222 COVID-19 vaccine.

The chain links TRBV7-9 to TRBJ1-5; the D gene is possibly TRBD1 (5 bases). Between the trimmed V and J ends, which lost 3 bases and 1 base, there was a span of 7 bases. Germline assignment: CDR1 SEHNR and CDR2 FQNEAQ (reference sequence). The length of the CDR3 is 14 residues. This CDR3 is CASSLAGSNQPQHF. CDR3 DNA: TGTGCCAGCAGCTTGGCAGGGAGCAATCAGCCCCAGCATTTT.

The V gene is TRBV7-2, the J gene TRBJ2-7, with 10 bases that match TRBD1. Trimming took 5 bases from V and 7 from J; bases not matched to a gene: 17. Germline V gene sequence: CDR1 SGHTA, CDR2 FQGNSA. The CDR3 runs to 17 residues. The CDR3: CASSARRPTGGAGEQYF. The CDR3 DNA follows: TGTGCCAGCAGCGCCCGGCGACCGACAGGGGGCGCGGGGGAGCAGTACTTC.

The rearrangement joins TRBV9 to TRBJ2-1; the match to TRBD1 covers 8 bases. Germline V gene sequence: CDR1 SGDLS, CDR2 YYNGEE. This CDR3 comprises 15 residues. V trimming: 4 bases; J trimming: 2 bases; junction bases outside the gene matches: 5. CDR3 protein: CASSPRDRTYNEQFF. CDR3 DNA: TGTGCCAGCAGCCCCCGGGACAGGACCTACAATGAGCAGTTCTTC. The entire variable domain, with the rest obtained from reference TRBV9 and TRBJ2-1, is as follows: DSGVTQTPKHLITATGQRVTLRCSPRSGDLSVYWYQQSLDQGLQFLIQYYNGEERAKGNILERFSAQQFPDLHSELNLSSLELGDSALYFCASSPRDRTYNEQFFGPGTRLTVL.

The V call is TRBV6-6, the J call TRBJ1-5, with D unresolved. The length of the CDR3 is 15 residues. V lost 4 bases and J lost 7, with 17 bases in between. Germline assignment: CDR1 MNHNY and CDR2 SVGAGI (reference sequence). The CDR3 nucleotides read TGTGCCAGCAGTTCCCCCGGAGCCCCCCGGCAGCCCCAGCATTTT. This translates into CASSSPGAPRQPQHF.

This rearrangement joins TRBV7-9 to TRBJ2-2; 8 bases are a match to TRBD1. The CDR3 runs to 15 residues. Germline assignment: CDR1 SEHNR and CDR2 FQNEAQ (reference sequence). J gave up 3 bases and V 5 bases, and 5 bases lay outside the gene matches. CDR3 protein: CASSPQGVDTGELFF. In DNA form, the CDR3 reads TGTGCCAGCAGCCCACAGGGGGTAGACACCGGGGAGCTGTTTTTT.

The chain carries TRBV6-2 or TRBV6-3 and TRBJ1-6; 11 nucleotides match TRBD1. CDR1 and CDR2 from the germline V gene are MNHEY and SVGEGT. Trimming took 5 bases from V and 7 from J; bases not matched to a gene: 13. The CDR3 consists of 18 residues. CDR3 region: CASSQPRSGQGANSPLHF. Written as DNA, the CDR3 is TGTGCCAGCAGTCAACCTAGATCCGGACAGGGGGCGAATTCACCCCTCCACTTT.

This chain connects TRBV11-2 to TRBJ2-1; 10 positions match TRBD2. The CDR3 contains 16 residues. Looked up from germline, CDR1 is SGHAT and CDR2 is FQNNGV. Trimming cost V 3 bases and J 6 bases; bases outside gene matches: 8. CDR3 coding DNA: TGTGCCAGCAGCTTTAGCGGGAGGCTTGGCCCCAATGAGCAGTTCTTC. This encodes CASSFSGRLGPNEQFF.

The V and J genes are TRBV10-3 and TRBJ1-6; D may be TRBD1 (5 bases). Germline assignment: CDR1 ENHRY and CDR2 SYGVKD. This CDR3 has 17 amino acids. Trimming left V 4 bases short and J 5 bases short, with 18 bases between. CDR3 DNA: TGTGCCATCAGTGCCTCGGGGGTGGGTGTAAATAATTCACCCCTCCACTTT. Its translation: CAISASGVGVNNSPLHF.

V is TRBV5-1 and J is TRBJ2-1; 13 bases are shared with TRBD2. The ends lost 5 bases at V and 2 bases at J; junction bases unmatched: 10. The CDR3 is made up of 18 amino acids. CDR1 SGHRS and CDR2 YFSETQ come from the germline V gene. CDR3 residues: CASSPGLAGVLPYNEQFF. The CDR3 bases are TGCGCCAGCAGTCCTGGACTAGCGGGGGTCCTTCCCTACAATGAGCAGTTCTTC.

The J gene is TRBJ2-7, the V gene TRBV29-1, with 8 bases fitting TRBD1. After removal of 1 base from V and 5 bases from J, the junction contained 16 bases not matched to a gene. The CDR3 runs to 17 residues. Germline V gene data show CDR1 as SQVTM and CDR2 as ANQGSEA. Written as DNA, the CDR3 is TGCAGCGTTGAAGCAGGGCGGGACAGGAGGCCTGAAGACGAGCAGTACTTC. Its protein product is CSVEAGRDRRPEDEQYF.

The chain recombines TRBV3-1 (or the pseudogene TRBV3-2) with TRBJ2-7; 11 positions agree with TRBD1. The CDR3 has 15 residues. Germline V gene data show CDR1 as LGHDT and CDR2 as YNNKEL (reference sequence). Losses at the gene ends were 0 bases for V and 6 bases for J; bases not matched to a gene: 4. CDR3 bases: TGTGCCAGCAGCCAAGATTCCGGGACAGGGGGCGAGCAGTACTTC. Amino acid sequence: CASSQDSGTGGEQYF.

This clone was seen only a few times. The CDR3 sequence: CASSYEVSPLHF. The CDR3 coding sequence is TGTGCCAGCAGTTACGAGGTATCACCCCTCCACTTT. V is TRBV6-6 and J is TRBJ1-6; D call uncertain. Trimming shortened V by 2 bases and J by 10 bases, and 6 bases separated the two germline ends. The V gene's germline CDR1 is MNHNY and CDR2 SVGAGI (reference sequence). This CDR3 spans 12 amino acids.

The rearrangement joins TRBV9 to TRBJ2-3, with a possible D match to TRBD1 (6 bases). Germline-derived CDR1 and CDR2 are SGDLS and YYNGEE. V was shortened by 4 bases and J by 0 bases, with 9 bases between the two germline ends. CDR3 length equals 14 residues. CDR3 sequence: CASSRDRSTDTQYF. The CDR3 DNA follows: TGTGCCAGCAGCCGAGACAGGAGCACAGATACGCAGTATTTT. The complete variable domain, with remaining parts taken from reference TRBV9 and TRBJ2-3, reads DSGVTQTPKHLITATGQRVTLRCSPRSGDLSVYWYQQSLDQGLQFLIQYYNGEERAKGNILERFSAQQFPDLHSELNLSSLELGDSALYFCASSRDRSTDTQYFGPGTRLTVL.

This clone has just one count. In DNA form, the CDR3 reads TGTGCCAGCAGCTTAGCTGGGACAGGGGGCAATCAGCCCCAGCATTTT. Translation gives CASSLAGTGGNQPQHF. The rearrangement joins TRBV11-2 to TRBJ1-5; TRBD1 matches 10 bases. Trimming cost V 1 base and J 2 bases; bases outside gene matches: 2. From germline, CDR1 is SGHAT and CDR2 FQNNGV. The CDR3 has 16 amino acids. Using reference TRBV11-2 and TRBJ1-5 for the parts outside the CDR3, the full variable domain is EAGVAQSPRYKIIEKRQSVAFWCNPISGHATLYWYQQILGQGPKLLIQFQNNGVVDDSQLPKDRFSAERLKGVDSTLKIQPAKLEDSAVYLCASSLAGTGGNQPQHFGDGTRLSIL.

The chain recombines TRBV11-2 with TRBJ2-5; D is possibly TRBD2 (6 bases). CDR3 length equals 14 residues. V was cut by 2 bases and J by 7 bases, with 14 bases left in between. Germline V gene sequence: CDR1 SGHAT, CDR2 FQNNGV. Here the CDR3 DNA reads TGTGCCAGCAGCTTACAGGGCGGGACTCGGACCCAGTACTTC. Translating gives CASSLQGGTRTQYF.

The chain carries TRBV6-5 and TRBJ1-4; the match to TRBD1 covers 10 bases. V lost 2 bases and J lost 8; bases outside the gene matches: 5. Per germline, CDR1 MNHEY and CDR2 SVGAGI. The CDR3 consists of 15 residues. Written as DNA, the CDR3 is TGTGCCAGCAGTTACGGGACAGGGGCTGCGGAAAAACTGTTTTTT. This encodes CASSYGTGAAEKLFF.